Presented here are 30 T cell receptor beta chains from one specimen sequenced in a study of T cells after yellow fever vaccination. TCRdb re-derived calls from the 5' RACE reads in MiXCR, one entry per CDR3 protein. The sample includes fewer than 350,000 distinct CDR3 sequences, approximately 4% of them seen just once. Source: PBMCs, taken 15 days after the yellow fever booster vaccination. The source is a man aged 18 to 29 who received the YFV17D yellow fever vaccine.

This clonotype was recorded many times. The V call is TRBV10-2, the J call TRBJ2-5, with D unclear. The germline V gene has CDR1 WSHSY and CDR2 SAAADI. Trimming removed 1 base from V and 5 bases from J, with 11 bases in between. The CDR3 runs to 14 residues. CDR3 sequence reads: CASSEWLTRETQYF. Written as DNA, the CDR3 is TGCGCCAGCAGTGAGTGGTTGACCCGGGAGACCCAGTACTTC.

The table lists this clonotype with a few counts. The junction does not match germline at one end; this may be a read error. This chain uses TRBV7-7 with TRBJ2-5; perhaps TRBD2 as D (6 bases). This CDR3 region has 16 residues. Germline CDR1 is SSHAT and CDR2 is FNYEAQ (reference sequence). The CDR3: CASSTGGGTHQETQYF. The CDR3 nucleotides read TGTGCTAGCAGCACCGGGGGAGGAACGCACCAAGAGACCCAGTACTTC.

The chain joins TRBV2 to TRBJ2-1, with a weak D call TRBD1 (6 bases). CDR1 is SNHLY, CDR2 FYNNEI, per germline. This CDR3 is built from 15 residues. With 6 bases removed from V and 9 bases from J, the gap between germline ends came to 21 bases. The CDR3, as DNA: TGTGCCAGCAGGGCCATCCAGGGGATTCGGGGTGAGCAGTTCTTC. Translation gives CASRAIQGIRGEQFF.

This clonotype was observed a handful of times. As DNA, the CDR3 is TGCGCCAGCGGCCGGGAGGGAGGCGGATCTGAAGCTTTCTTT. Its translation is CASGREGGGSEAFF. The chain links TRBV5-1 to TRBJ1-1; D is ambiguous. The germline V gene encodes CDR1 SGHRS and CDR2 YFSETQ. This CDR3 comprises 14 residues. Trimming took off 7 bases at V and 6 bases at J, with 19 bases between the two ends.

This clonotype was detected many times. This sequence joins TRBV27 and TRBJ2-1; 15 bases agree with TRBD2. CDR3 length: 15 amino acids. After removal of 9 bases from V and 10 bases from J, the junction contained 10 bases not matched to a gene. Germline V gene data show CDR1 as MNHEY and CDR2 as SMNVEV (reference sequence). CDR3 DNA: TGTGCCAGTGAAAGGGGACTAGCGGGGGGTGGGGAGCAGTTCTTC. Translated, it gives CASERGLAGGGEQFF.

There are many counts of this clonotype. The rearrangement links TRBV5-1 to TRBJ1-1; TRBD1 matches at 7 bases. The CDR3 runs 14 residues. The V and J ends lost 4 bases and 3 bases, in that order; junction bases with no gene match: 6. Germline-derived CDR1 and CDR2 are SGHRS and YFSETQ. CDR3 in amino acids: CASSMTGRDTEAFF. The CDR3 nucleotides read TGCGCCAGCAGCATGACAGGGAGGGACACTGAAGCTTTCTTT.

The chain joins TRBV10-3 to TRBJ1-1, with D unclear. CDR1 ENHRY and CDR2 SYGVKD come from the germline V gene. The CDR3 is 15 residues long. The V end lost 7 bases, the J end lost 1 base, and 16 bases lay between the germline ends. The CDR3 protein is CAINSGRTGNTEAFF. The CDR3 bases are TGTGCCATCAATTCCGGTAGGACGGGGAACACTGAAGCTTTCTTT.

This clonotype was detected only a few times. This chain links TRBV11-2 with TRBJ1-3; no definite D call. CDR1 and CDR2 (germline): SGHAT, FQNNGV. The CDR3 covers 15 residues. V gave up 5 bases and J gave up 7 bases, with 18 bases separating them. The CDR3 bases are TGTGCCAGCAGCCAAGTTGGTGAGGGTCGGAACACCATATATTTT. Translating gives CASSQVGEGRNTIYF.

This clonotype appeared many times. The V call is TRBV12-3 or TRBV12-4, the J call TRBJ1-4; D is undetermined. Trimming cost V 1 base and J 17 bases, with 14 bases left between them. The CDR3 spans 12 residues. The DNA for the CDR3 is TGTGCCAGCAGTTTAGAAGGCCGGCCCCGCTTTTTT. It yields the protein CASSLEGRPRFF.

This clonotype showed up many times. The gene calls are TRBV7-2 and TRBJ2-3; D remains ambiguous. This CDR3 region has 15 residues. Germline CDR1 reads SGHTA; CDR2 reads FQGNSA. V was clipped by 1 base and J by 0 bases, with 8 bases between them. The CDR3 bases are TGTGCCAGCAGCTTAGAGGGCGTCAGCACAGATACGCAGTATTTT. It codes for CASSLEGVSTDTQYF.

The chain recombines TRBV5-1 with TRBJ2-2; TRBD2 agrees at 7 bases. Germline CDR1 is SGHRS and CDR2 is YFSETQ. Trimming cost V 4 bases and J 4 bases; bases outside gene matches: 13. CDR3 length: 17 residues. This CDR3 reads CASSLTPGRGGTGELFF. CDR3 bases: TGCGCCAGCAGCCTTACACCGGGGAGGGGCGGCACCGGGGAGCTGTTTTTT.

This chain uses TRBV7-2 with TRBJ1-1; D perhaps matches TRBD1 (6 bases). The CDR3 is 14 amino acids. Between the trimmed V and J ends, which lost 3 bases and 1 base, there was a span of 9 bases. Germline loops: CDR1 SGHTA, CDR2 FQGNSA. CDR3 residues: CASSFTGWNTEAFF. CDR3 coding DNA: TGTGCCAGCAGCTTTACAGGGTGGAACACTGAAGCTTTCTTT.

This clonotype has a count of ten or more. The junction does not match germline at one end; this may be a read error. The rearrangement joins TRBV5-6 to TRBJ2-7; possible D gene TRBD1, 6 bases. Germline CDR1 is SGHDT and CDR2 is YYEEEE. The CDR3 totals 14 residues. The CDR3 protein is CASSLGGRSHEQYF. The CDR3 nucleotides are TGTGCCAGCAGCTTGGGGGGGCGCTCCCACGAGCAGTACTTC.

The chain joins TRBV5-1 to TRBJ1-1; D not certain. The CDR3 spans 13 residues. V lost 0 bases and J lost 5, with 8 bases in between. CDR1 SGHRS and CDR2 YFSETQ come from the germline V gene. This chain's CDR3 is CASSLAGRTEAFF. As DNA, the CDR3 is TGCGCCAGCAGCTTGGCCGGCAGGACTGAAGCTTTCTTT. Full variable domain (missing parts from reference TRBV5-1 and TRBJ1-1): KAGVTQTPRYLIKTRGQQVTLSCSPISGHRSVSWYQQTPGQGLQFLFEYFSETQRNKGNFPGRFSGRQFSNSRSEMNVSTLELGDSALYLCASSLAGRTEAFFGQGTRLTVV.

This chain's CDR3 is CASSYATGRDYEQYF. CDR3 coding DNA: TGTGCCAGCAGTTACGCTACAGGAAGAGACTACGAGCAGTACTTC. This rearrangement joins TRBV6-6 to TRBJ2-7; TRBD1 might be the D (5 bases). The V gene lost 2 bases and the J gene lost 3 bases, with 14 bases spanning the gap. This CDR3 is 15 amino acids long. In germline, CDR1 is MNHNY, CDR2 SVGAGI (reference sequence).

As concerns this clonotype: Given a much more abundant clone one base away, this may be a read error. The chain employs TRBV5-1 and TRBJ1-2; TRBD1 agrees at 7 bases. Looked up from germline, CDR1 is SGHRS and CDR2 is YFSETQ. J lost 7 bases, V lost 5 bases, and 17 bases had no gene match. This CDR3 is 16 amino acids long. CDR3 DNA sequence: TGCGCCAGCAGTTCCCGACAGGGCGACCTCGCCGGTGGCTACACCTTC. Its protein product is CASSSRQGDLAGGYTF.

This clonotype was counted at least ten times. This chain joins TRBV7-2 and TRBJ2-1; 9 nucleotides agree with TRBD1. Germline trimming cut 1 base from V and 13 bases from J; bases unmatched to any gene: 5. CDR1 is SGHTA and CDR2 is FQGNSA in the germline V gene. The CDR3 has 13 residues. CDR3 DNA sequence: TGTGCCAGCAGCTTAGGGACAGGGGATCTCCAGTTCTTC. Residues: CASSLGTGDLQFF.

V gene TRBV6-2 or TRBV6-3 combines with J gene TRBJ2-5, with 8 nucleotides matching TRBD2. V gave up 4 bases and J gave up 2 bases; unmatched junction bases: 6. Germline-derived CDR1 and CDR2 are MNHEY and SVGEGT. The CDR3 contains 15 residues. The CDR3 region has the DNA TGTGCCAGCAGTTCCCAGCGGGGGATTCAAGAGACCCAGTACTTC. Translated: CASSSQRGIQETQYF.

This clonotype was observed at least ten times. The J gene is TRBJ2-1, the V gene TRBV20-1; D unclear. The V gene lost 1 base and the J gene lost 10 bases, with 11 bases spanning the gap. Germline V gene sequence: CDR1 DFQATT, CDR2 SNEGSKA (reference sequence). The CDR3 totals 12 residues. CDR3 in DNA: TGCAGTGCTAGAGCTGGGGTGGACGAGCAGTTCTTC. Its translation is CSARAGVDEQFF.

This clonotype was seen at least ten times. This rearrangement joins TRBV7-2 to TRBJ2-2; tentatively, D is TRBD1 (5 bases). CDR1 is SGHTA, CDR2 FQGNSA, per germline. The CDR3 covers 14 residues. Trimming shortened V by 3 bases and J by 7 bases, and 12 bases separated the two germline ends. CDR3 bases: TGTGCCAGCAGCTTCCAGGGCCCCAGCGGGGAGCTGTTTTTT. This gives the protein CASSFQGPSGELFF.

This clonotype showed up many times. The gene calls are TRBV20-1 and TRBJ2-7; no firm D call. This CDR3 region has 12 residues. V was cut by 6 bases and J by 3 bases, with 12 bases left in between. CDR1 DFQATT and CDR2 SNEGSKA come from the germline V gene (reference sequence). CDR3 nucleotide sequence: TGCAGTGCCCGATTTAGGGACTACGAGCAGTACTTC. Its translation is CSARFRDYEQYF.

This clonotype appeared many times. The chain couples TRBV12-3 or TRBV12-4 to TRBJ2-6; D unclear. There are 14 residues in the CDR3. The V and J ends lost 3 bases and 0 bases respectively, with 3 bases between them. Here the CDR3 DNA reads TGTGCCAGCAGTTTGGGCTCTGGGGCCAACGTCCTGACTTTC. It is translated as CASSLGSGANVLTF.

This clonotype was recorded a few times. The chain joins TRBV5-1 to TRBJ2-3; TRBD1 agrees at 8 bases. Germline values: CDR1 SGHRS, CDR2 YFSETQ. The CDR3 runs 16 residues. The V and J ends lost 5 bases and 2 bases, in that order; junction bases with no gene match: 10. CDR3: CASSRDSGQVTDTQYF. CDR3 nucleotides: TGCGCCAGCAGTCGAGATTCGGGACAGGTCACAGATACGCAGTATTTT.

The chain links TRBV7-2 to TRBJ1-3; no firm D call. The CDR3 has 14 residues. Germline CDR1 is SGHTA and CDR2 is FQGNSA. V lost 1 base and J 5 bases, leaving 9 bases between the germline ends. The CDR3 DNA is TGTGCCAGCAGCTTAGATCCGGCACGAAACACCATATATTTT. Protein sequence: CASSLDPARNTIYF.

This clonotype has ten or more counts. V and J are TRBV6-6 and TRBJ1-4; the D gene is possibly TRBD1 (5 bases). Per germline, CDR1 MNHNY and CDR2 SVGAGI (reference sequence). V was clipped by 4 bases and J by 5 bases, with 14 bases between them. There are 15 residues in the CDR3. CDR3 in amino acids: CASSLSGTENEKLFF. The CDR3, as DNA: TGTGCCAGCAGTTTATCCGGGACGGAGAATGAAAAACTGTTTTTT.

This clonotype has a handful of counts. CDR3 sequence reads: CASSLISGGTYEQYF. The DNA of the CDR3 is TGTGCCAGCAGCTTAATAAGCGGGGGAACCTACGAGCAGTACTTC. The chain employs TRBV7-2 and TRBJ2-7, with 8 bases that match TRBD2. The CDR3 length is 15 residues. CDR1 and CDR2 from the germline V gene are SGHTA and FQGNSA. J was trimmed by 2 bases and V by 2 bases; bases with no gene match: 5.

A few counts support this clonotype. The rearrangement links TRBV5-5 to TRBJ1-5, with D possibly matching TRBD1 (5 bases). The CDR3 spans 19 residues. Germline assignment: CDR1 SGHKS and CDR2 YYEKEE (reference sequence). Trimming pared 0 bases from V and 1 base from J, leaving 20 bases between. This chain's CDR3 is CASSLAGQGPGWSNQPQHF. For the CDR3, the DNA is TGTGCCAGCAGCTTGGCCGGCCAGGGCCCGGGTTGGAGCAATCAGCCCCAGCATTTT.

In this sample, this clonotype turned up a few times. This chain links TRBV7-2 with TRBJ2-2; D is tentatively TRBD1 or TRBD2 (5 bases each). The CDR3 length is 15 residues. The V end lost 6 bases, the J end lost 6 bases, and 17 bases lay between the germline ends. From germline, CDR1 is SGHTA and CDR2 FQGNSA. CDR3 sequence reads: CASRLGDGGSGELFF. CDR3 DNA: TGTGCCAGCAGGCTAGGGGATGGGGGATCCGGGGAGCTGTTTTTT.

This clonotype showed up many times. This chain joins TRBV10-3 and TRBJ1-1, with D unclear. This CDR3 has 14 amino acids. Germline V gene lookup returns CDR1 ENHRY and CDR2 SYGVKD. Trimming stripped 2 bases from V and 1 base from J, with 8 bases between. The CDR3 protein is CAISEGNRNTEAFF. The DNA for the CDR3 is TGTGCCATCAGTGAGGGAAACAGGAACACTGAAGCTTTCTTT.

Only a few counts were recorded for this clonotype. The chain uses TRBV4-2 and TRBJ1-5; D remains unclear. The CDR3 is made up of 13 amino acids. Germline V gene lookup returns CDR1 LGHNA and CDR2 YNFKEQ. V shed 1 base and J shed 6 bases, with 7 bases lying between them. As DNA, the CDR3 is TGTGCCAGCAGCCAAGGACGCTTTCAGCCCCAGCATTTT. Protein sequence: CASSQGRFQPQHF.